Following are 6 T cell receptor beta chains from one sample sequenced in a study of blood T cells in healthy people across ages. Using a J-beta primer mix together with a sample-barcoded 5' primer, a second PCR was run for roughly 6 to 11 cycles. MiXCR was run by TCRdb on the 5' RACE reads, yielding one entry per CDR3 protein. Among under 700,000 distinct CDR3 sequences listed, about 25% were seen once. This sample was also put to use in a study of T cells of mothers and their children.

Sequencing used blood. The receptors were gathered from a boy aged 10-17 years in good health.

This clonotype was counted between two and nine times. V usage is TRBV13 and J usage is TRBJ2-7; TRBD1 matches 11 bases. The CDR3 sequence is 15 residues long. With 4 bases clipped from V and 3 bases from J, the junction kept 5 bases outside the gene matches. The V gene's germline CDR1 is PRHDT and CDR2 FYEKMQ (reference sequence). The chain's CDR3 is CASSSPGQGGYEQYF. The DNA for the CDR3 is TGTGCCAGCAGCTCTCCGGGACAGGGGGGCTACGAGCAGTACTTC.

CDR3 sequence reads: CASSQMQGNEKLFF. The CDR3 DNA reads as TGTGCCAGCAGCCAGATGCAGGGGAATGAAAAACTGTTTTTT. The chain is built from TRBV7-9 and TRBJ1-4; tentative D call: TRBD1 (6 bases). This CDR3 has 14 amino acids. Germline V CDR1 and CDR2: SEHNR, FQNEAQ (reference sequence). Trimming removed 5 bases at V and 5 bases at J, with 12 bases between.

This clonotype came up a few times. CDR3 loop: CASSEGIAQPQHF. CDR3 coding DNA: TGTGCCAGCAGTGAAGGGATTGCTCAGCCCCAGCATTTT. The chain combines TRBV6-1 with TRBJ1-5; no clear D gene. The germline gives CDR1 MNHNS, CDR2 SASEGT. The CDR3 sequence is 13 residues long. V was cut by 1 base and J by 6 bases, with 7 bases left in between.

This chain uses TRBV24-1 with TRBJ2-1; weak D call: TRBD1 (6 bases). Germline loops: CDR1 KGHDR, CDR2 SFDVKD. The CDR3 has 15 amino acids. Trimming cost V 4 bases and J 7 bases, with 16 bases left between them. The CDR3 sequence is CATSDHRGQFNEQFF. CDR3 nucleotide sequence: TGTGCCACCAGTGACCACCGGGGACAATTTAATGAGCAGTTCTTC.

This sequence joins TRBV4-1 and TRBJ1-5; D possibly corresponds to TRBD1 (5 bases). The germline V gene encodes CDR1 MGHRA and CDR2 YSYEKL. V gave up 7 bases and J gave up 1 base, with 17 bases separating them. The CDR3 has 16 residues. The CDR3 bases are TGCGCCAGCACCCTAAGGACAACACTAAGCAATCAGCCCCAGCATTTT. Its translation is CASTLRTTLSNQPQHF.

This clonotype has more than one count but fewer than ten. The CDR3 loop reads CSAILAGALYEQYF. CDR3 sequence (DNA): TGCAGTGCTATCCTAGCGGGAGCCCTGTACGAGCAGTACTTC. The J gene is TRBJ2-5, the V gene TRBV20-1; 10 positions agree with TRBD2. The end of the DNA is better explained by TRBJ2-7, so the J call may be wrong. From germline, CDR1 is DFQATT and CDR2 SNEGSKA (reference sequence). The CDR3 loop spans 14 amino acids.